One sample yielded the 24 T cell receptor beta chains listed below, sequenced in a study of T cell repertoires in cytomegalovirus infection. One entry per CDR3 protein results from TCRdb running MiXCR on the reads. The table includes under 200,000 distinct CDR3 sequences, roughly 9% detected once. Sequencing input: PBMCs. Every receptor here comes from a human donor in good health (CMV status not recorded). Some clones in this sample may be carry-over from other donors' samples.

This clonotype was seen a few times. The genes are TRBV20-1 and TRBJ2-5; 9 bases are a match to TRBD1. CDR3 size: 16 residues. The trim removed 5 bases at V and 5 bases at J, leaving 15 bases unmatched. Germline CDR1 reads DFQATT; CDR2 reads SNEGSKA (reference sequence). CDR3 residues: CSAEGQGMVKRETQYF. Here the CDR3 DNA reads TGCAGTGCTGAGGGACAGGGAATGGTAAAACGGGAGACCCAGTACTTC.

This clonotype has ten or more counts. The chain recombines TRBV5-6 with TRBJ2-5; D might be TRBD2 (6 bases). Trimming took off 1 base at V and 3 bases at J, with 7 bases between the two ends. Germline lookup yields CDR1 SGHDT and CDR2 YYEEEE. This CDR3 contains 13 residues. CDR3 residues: CASSLWGEETQYF. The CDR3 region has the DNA TGTGCCAGCAGCTTGTGGGGGGAAGAGACCCAGTACTTC.

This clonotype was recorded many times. This CDR3 is CASRRTQYNSPLHF. The CDR3 bases are TGTGCCAGCAGAAGGACACAATATAATTCACCCCTCCACTTT. The gene calls are TRBV7-8 and TRBJ1-6, with a weak D call TRBD1 (5 bases). V lost 6 bases to trimming and J lost 4 bases, with 10 bases between them. CDR1 and CDR2 from the germline V gene are SGHVS and FQNEAQ. The CDR3 totals 14 residues.

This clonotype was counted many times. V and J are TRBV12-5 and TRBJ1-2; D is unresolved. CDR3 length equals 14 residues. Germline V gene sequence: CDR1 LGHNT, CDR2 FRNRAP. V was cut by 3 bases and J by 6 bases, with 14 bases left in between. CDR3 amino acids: CASGLTPGLHGYTF. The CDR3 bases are TGTGCTAGTGGTTTAACCCCCGGGCTCCATGGCTACACCTTC.

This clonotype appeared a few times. Here the CDR3 DNA reads TGTGCCAGCATTGCAGGGGCCTGGGACACTGAAGCTTTCTTT. This encodes CASIAGAWDTEAFF. The chain has TRBV28 and TRBJ1-1, with D maybe TRBD1 (6 bases). CDR1 is MDHEN, CDR2 SYDVKM, per germline. CDR3 length: 14 residues. V lost 7 bases and J 3 bases, leaving 15 bases between the germline ends.

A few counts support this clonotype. CDR3 nucleotides: TGTGCCAGCAGCCAAGATCCCGGGAAAGGCAGCAATGAGCAGTTCTTC. Protein sequence: CASSQDPGKGSNEQFF. This chain uses TRBV4-2 with TRBJ2-1; D possibly corresponds to TRBD2 (5 bases). Germline V lookup: CDR1 LGHNA, CDR2 YNFKEQ. CDR3 length: 16 residues. V was shortened by 0 bases and J by 6 bases, with 15 bases between the two germline ends.

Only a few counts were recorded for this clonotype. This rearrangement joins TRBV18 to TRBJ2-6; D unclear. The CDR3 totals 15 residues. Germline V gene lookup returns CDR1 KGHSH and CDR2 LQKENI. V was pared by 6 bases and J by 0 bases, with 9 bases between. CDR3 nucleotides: TGTGCCAGCTCCCAGGCTCGCTCTGGGGCCAACGTCCTGACTTTC. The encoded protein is CASSQARSGANVLTF. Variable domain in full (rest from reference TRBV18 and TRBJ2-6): NAGVMQNPRHLVRRRGQEARLRCSPMKGHSHVYWYRQLPEEGLKFMVYLQKENIIDESGMPKERFSAEFPKEGPSILRIQQVVRGDSAAYFCASSQARSGANVLTFGAGSRLTVL.

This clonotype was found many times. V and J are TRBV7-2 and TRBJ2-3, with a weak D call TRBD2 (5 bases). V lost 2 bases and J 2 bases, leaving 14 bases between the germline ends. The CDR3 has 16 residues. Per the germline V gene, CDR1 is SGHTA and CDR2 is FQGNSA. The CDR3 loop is CASSLIALANTDTQYF. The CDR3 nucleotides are TGTGCCAGCAGCTTAATTGCGCTAGCAAACACAGATACGCAGTATTTT.

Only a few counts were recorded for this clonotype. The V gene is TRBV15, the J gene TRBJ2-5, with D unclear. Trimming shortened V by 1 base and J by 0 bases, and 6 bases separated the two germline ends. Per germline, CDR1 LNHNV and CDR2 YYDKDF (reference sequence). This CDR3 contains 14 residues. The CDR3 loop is CATSRGSYQETQYF. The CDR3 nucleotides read TGTGCCACCAGCAGAGGCTCCTACCAAGAGACCCAGTACTTC.

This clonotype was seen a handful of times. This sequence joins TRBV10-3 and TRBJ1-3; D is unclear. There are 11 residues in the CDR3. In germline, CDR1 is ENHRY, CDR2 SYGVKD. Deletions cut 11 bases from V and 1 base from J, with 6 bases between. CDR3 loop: CAARSGNTIYF. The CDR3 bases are TGTGCCGCGAGATCTGGAAACACCATATATTTT.

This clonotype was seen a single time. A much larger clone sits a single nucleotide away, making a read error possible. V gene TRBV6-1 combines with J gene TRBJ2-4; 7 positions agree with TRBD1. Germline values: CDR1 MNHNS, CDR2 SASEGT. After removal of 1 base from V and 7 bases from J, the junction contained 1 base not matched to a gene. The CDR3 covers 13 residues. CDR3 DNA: TGTGCCAGCAGTGAAGAGACAGGGAACATTCAGTACTTC. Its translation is CASSEETGNIQYF.

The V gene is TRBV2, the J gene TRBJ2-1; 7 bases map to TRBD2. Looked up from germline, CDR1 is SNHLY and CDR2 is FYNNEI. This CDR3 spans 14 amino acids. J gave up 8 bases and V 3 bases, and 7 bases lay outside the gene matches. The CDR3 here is CASSDSSGRYEQFF. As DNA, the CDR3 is TGTGCCAGCAGTGACTCTAGCGGTAGGTATGAGCAGTTCTTC.

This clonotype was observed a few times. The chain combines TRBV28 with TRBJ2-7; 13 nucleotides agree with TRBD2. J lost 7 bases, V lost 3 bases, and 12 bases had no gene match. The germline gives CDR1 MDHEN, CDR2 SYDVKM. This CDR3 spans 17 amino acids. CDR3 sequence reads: CASSFLTSGGLSWEQYF. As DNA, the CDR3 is TGTGCCAGCAGTTTTCTGACTAGCGGGGGGCTCTCTTGGGAGCAGTACTTC. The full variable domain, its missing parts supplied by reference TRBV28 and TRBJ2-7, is DVKVTQSSRYLVKRTGEKVFLECVQDMDHENMFWYRQDPGLGLRLIYFSYDVKMKEKGDIPEGYSVSREKKERFSLILESASTNQTSMYLCASSFLTSGGLSWEQYFGPGTRLTVT.

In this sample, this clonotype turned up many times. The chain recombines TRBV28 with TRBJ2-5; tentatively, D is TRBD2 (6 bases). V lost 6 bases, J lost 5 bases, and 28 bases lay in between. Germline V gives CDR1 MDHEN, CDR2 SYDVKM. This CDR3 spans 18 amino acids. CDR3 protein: CASSWRGLSRGYGETQYF. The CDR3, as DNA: TGTGCCAGCAGCTGGAGGGGATTGAGCAGAGGATATGGGGAGACCCAGTACTTC.

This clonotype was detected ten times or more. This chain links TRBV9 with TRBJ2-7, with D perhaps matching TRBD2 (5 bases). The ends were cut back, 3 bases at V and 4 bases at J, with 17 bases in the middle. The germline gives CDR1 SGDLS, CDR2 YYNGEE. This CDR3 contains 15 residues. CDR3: CASSAGGHSRYEQYF. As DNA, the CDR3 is TGTGCCAGCAGCGCAGGCGGGCACTCCCGTTACGAGCAGTACTTC.

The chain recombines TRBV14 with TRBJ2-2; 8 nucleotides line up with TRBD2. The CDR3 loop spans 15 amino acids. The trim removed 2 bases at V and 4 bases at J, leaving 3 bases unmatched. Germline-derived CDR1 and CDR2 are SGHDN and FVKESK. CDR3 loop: CASSQIAGPTGELFF. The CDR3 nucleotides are TGTGCCAGCAGCCAAATAGCGGGACCCACCGGGGAGCTGTTTTTT.

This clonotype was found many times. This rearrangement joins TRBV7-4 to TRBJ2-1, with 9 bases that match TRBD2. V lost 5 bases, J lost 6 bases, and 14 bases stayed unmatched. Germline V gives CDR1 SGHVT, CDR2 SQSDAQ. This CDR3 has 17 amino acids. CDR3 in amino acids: CASSQPDLAGARNEQFF. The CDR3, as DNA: TGTGCCAGCAGCCAACCGGATTTAGCGGGAGCGCGCAATGAGCAGTTCTTC.

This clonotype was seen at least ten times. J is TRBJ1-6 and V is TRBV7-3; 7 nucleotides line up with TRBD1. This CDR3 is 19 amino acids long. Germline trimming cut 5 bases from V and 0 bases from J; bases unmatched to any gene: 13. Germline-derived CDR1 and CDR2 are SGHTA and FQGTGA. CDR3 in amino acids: CASSKTPTGDSSYNSPLHF. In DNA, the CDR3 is TGTGCCAGCAGCAAAACGCCAACAGGGGACAGCTCCTATAATTCACCCCTCCACTTT.

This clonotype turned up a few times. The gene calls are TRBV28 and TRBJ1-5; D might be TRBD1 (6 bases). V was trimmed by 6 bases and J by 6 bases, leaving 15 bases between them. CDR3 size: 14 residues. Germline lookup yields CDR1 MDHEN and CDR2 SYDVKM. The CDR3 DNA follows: TGTGCCAGCAGCCGAGGGGGAAGTAGTCAGCCCCAGCATTTT. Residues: CASSRGGSSQPQHF.

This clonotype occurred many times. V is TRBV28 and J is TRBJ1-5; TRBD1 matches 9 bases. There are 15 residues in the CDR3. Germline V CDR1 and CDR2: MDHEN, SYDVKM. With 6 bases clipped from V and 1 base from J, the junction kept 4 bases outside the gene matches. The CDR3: CASRSQGASNQPQHF. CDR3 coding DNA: TGTGCCAGCAGGTCACAGGGGGCGAGCAATCAGCCCCAGCATTTT.

The CDR3 sequence: CASSPGTGVSPLHF. The CDR3 nucleotides are TGTGCCAGCAGCCCCGGGACAGGGGTCTCACCCCTCCACTTT. This rearrangement joins TRBV5-4 to TRBJ1-6; 10 bases are shared with TRBD1. Germline V gene sequence: CDR1 SGHNT, CDR2 YYREEE (reference sequence). V was pared by 4 bases and J by 10 bases, with 5 bases of the junction left unmatched. This CDR3 contains 14 residues.

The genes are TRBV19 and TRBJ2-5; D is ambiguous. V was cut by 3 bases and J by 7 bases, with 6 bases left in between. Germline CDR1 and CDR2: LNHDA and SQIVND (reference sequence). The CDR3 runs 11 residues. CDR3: CASSIRGTQYF. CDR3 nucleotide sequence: TGTGCCAGTAGTATCCGAGGGACCCAGTACTTC.

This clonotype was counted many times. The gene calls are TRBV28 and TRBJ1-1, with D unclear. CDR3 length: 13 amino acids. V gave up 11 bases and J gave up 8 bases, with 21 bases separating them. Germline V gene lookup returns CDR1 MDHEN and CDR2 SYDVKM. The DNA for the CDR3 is TGTGCCGCTAATGCGGGCACTCCGGGGGAAGCTTTCTTT. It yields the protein CAANAGTPGEAFF.

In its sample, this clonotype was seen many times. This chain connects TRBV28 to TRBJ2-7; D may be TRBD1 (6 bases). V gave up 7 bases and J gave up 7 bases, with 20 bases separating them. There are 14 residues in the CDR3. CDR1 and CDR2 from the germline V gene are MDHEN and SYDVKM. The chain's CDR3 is CASKPGTSKGEQYF. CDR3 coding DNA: TGTGCCAGCAAGCCCGGGACATCAAAGGGGGAGCAGTACTTC.